The 5 T cell receptor beta chains below all came from one sample that was sequenced in a study of blood T cell repertoires in COVID-19. The repertoire was sequenced with immunoSEQ multiplex PCR; TCRdb's copy has only in-frame clones and lacks some. Of over 85,000 clones in the sample, approximately 81% are singletons; the top ten hold roughly 40%. Input material: peripheral blood. These receptors were taken from a man older than 75 with acute or convalescent COVID-19.

The chain carries TRBV6-2 or TRBV6-3 and TRBJ2-7, with a weak D call TRBD2 (5 bases). The CDR3 is 14 amino acids. The V gene's germline CDR1 is MNHEY and CDR2 SVGEGT. With 4 bases removed from V and 3 bases from J, the gap between germline ends came to 13 bases. The CDR3 protein is CASSSIRGGYEQYF. The CDR3 region has the DNA TGTGCCAGCAGTTCGATCCGAGGAGGCTACGAGCAGTACTTC.

V is TRBV6-5 and J is TRBJ2-3; 7 bases agree with TRBD1. The CDR3 extends over 16 amino acids. The ends lost 2 bases at V and 0 bases at J; junction bases unmatched: 5. From germline, CDR1 is MNHEY and CDR2 SVGAGI. CDR3 loop: CASSYTGVSSTDTQYF. The CDR3 nucleotides are TGTGCCAGCAGTTACACAGGGGTATCAAGCACAGATACGCAGTATTTT.

V and J are TRBV28 and TRBJ2-4; 8 bases align to TRBD2. The CDR3 is 19 amino acids. V was pared by 6 bases and J by 0 bases, with 16 bases of the junction left unmatched. The germline gives CDR1 MDHEN, CDR2 SYDVKM. The CDR3 spells CASRAQIPGLGLAKNIQYF. DNA for the CDR3: TGTGCCAGCAGGGCGCAGATTCCGGGACTAGGGCTAGCCAAAAACATTCAGTACTTC.

This rearrangement joins TRBV15 to TRBJ1-4, with D perhaps TRBD1 (6 bases). This CDR3 contains 13 residues. V was trimmed by 9 bases and J by 5 bases, leaving 13 bases between them. Germline V gives CDR1 LNHNV, CDR2 YYDKDF (reference sequence). The CDR3 sequence: CATSQGLNEKLFF. CDR3 bases: TGTGCCACTTCACAGGGCTTGAATGAAAAACTGTTTTTT.

The chain recombines TRBV5-6 with TRBJ1-5; 8 bases agree with TRBD1. The CDR3 runs 13 residues. With 4 bases clipped from V and 9 bases from J, the junction kept 6 bases outside the gene matches. The germline gives CDR1 SGHDT, CDR2 YYEEEE. The CDR3 protein is CASSTTGVPPQHF. The CDR3 DNA is TGTGCCAGCAGCACGACAGGGGTTCCGCCCCAGCATTTT.